The 9 T cell receptor beta chains below come from one sample, sequenced in a study of blood T cell repertoires in COVID-19. TCRdb's table, derived via immunoSEQ multiplex PCR, lists solely in-frame clones and lacks some. The data hold 300,000 to 350,000 clones, with approximately 89% observed a single time. Material: PBMCs or T cells enriched from blood (not recorded which). All receptors come from a young man who had recovered from COVID-19.

V is TRBV2 and J is TRBJ2-3, with 8 bases matching TRBD1. Germline CDR1 reads SNHLY; CDR2 reads FYNNEI. CDR3 length equals 17 residues. J lost 0 bases, V lost 0 bases, and 5 bases had no gene match. In DNA form, the CDR3 reads TGTGCCAGCAGTGAAGCGCCCTGGACAGGGAGCACAGATACGCAGTATTTT. Protein sequence: CASSEAPWTGSTDTQYF.

The chain employs TRBV7-9 and TRBJ1-5; D gene uncertain. V was cut by 4 bases and J by 2 bases, with 12 bases left in between. Germline loops: CDR1 SEHNR, CDR2 FQNEAQ (reference sequence). This CDR3 spans 15 amino acids. The CDR3: CASSSDREGNQPQHF. The CDR3 nucleotides read TGTGCCAGCAGCTCGGATAGAGAGGGCAATCAGCCCCAGCATTTT.

V is TRBV2 and J is TRBJ2-4; 14 bases align to TRBD2. Looked up from germline, CDR1 is SNHLY and CDR2 is FYNNEI. Trimming cost V 5 bases and J 0 bases; bases outside gene matches: 12. The CDR3 runs 20 residues. CDR3 bases: TGTGCCAGCAGTTCAGGACTAGCGGGGGGTGGCCCCCCAGCCAAAAACATTCAGTACTTC. Its protein product is CASSSGLAGGGPPAKNIQYF.

This sequence joins TRBV12-3 or TRBV12-4 and TRBJ1-6; 7 bases agree with TRBD1. The CDR3 has 13 amino acids. The ends lost 5 bases at V and 9 bases at J; junction bases unmatched: 4. The CDR3 protein is CASSLDRVSPLHF. The CDR3, as DNA: TGTGCCAGCAGTCTCGACAGGGTTTCACCCCTCCACTTT.

The V gene is TRBV14, the J gene TRBJ2-7; perhaps TRBD2 as D (6 bases). Germline V gene data show CDR1 as SGHDN and CDR2 as FVKESK. The CDR3 sequence is 15 residues long. The V end was cut by 0 bases, the J end by 1 base, with 10 bases between. The chain's CDR3 is CASSQDTGVSYEQYF. For the CDR3, the DNA is TGTGCCAGCAGCCAAGATACGGGGGTTTCCTACGAGCAGTACTTC.

The chain carries TRBV6-2 or TRBV6-3 and TRBJ1-1; D is possibly TRBD1 (6 bases). CDR1 and CDR2 from the germline V gene are MNHEY and SVGEGT. V was clipped by 2 bases and J by 5 bases, with 15 bases between them. This CDR3 comprises 15 residues. CDR3 amino acids: CASSYRGQARTEAFF. CDR3 sequence (DNA): TGTGCCAGCAGTTACAGGGGACAAGCCCGGACTGAAGCTTTCTTT.

The chain joins TRBV18 to TRBJ1-1; 7 bases align to TRBD1. Trimming at V came to 5 bases and at J to 1 base, leaving 7 bases not matched to a gene. The CDR3 loop spans 15 amino acids. Germline V gene data show CDR1 as KGHSH and CDR2 as LQKENI. The DNA of the CDR3 is TGTGCCAGCTCAAAGAGGACAGGAGCGAACACTGAAGCTTTCTTT. It encodes CASSKRTGANTEAFF.

The V call is TRBV2, the J call TRBJ2-1, with D tentatively TRBD2 (5 bases). The CDR3 is 13 amino acids. Germline V gene sequence: CDR1 SNHLY, CDR2 FYNNEI. The V end lost 6 bases, the J end lost 6 bases, and 12 bases lay between the germline ends. The CDR3 here is CASRILETNEQFF. CDR3 coding DNA: TGTGCCAGCAGAATACTAGAGACCAATGAGCAGTTCTTC.

V gene TRBV12-3 or TRBV12-4 combines with J gene TRBJ2-2; D is unresolved. Trimming took off 7 bases at V and 8 bases at J, with 11 bases between the two ends. This CDR3 has 12 residues. CDR3 sequence (DNA): TGTGCCAGCAACAACCTCGGGGGGGAGCTGTTTTTT. Translated, it gives CASNNLGGELFF.